The TCR beta chain described here comes from a study of control samples from healthy donors and cancer patients (dated by TCRdb to about 2020). Counted from cysteine to phenylalanine, this CDR3 has 14 amino acids. Solely the CDR3 DNA is kept, with 42 bases framed from the first base. V and J are truncated by 1 base and 4 bases respectively, leaving an intervening sequence of 8 bases. The germline V gene (reference sequence) provides CDR1 LGHDT and CDR2 YNNKEL. Receptor libraries were prepared by the immunoSEQ multiplex PCR assay. TCRdb limited this immuneACCESS table to in-frame rearrangements with V and J called. A share of clones is missing; checked studies link under half to unresolved V genes, and the rest is unexplained. In this sample the table shows tens of thousands of clones, roughly nine tenths of which occur a single time. The ten largest clones represent less than 6% of the sample. Regarding this clone: No cognate antigen has been identified for it. No base quality values were provided; no much bigger clone lies one nucleotide off.

The material sequenced was PBMCs. This receptor was taken from a man in his fifties or sixties with colorectal cancer. The rearrangement combines TRBV3-1 (or the pseudogene TRBV3-2) with TRBJ1-3, with a tentative D gene TRBD1 over 5 matching bases. CDR3 reads: CASSQGGWGNTIYF. The DNA is as follows: TGTGCCAGCAGCCAAGGGGGCTGGGGAAACACCATATATTTT.